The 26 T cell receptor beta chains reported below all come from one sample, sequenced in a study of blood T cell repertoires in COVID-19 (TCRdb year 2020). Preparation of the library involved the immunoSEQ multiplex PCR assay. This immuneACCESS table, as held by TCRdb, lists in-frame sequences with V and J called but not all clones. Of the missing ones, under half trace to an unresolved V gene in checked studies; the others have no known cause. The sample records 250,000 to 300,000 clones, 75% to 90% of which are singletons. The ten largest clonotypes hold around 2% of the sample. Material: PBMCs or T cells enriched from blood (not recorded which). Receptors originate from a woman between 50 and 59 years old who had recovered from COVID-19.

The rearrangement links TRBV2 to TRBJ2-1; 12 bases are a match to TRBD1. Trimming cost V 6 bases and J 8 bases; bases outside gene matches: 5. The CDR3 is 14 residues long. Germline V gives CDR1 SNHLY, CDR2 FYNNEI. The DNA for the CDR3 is TGTGCCAGCAGCCGGGACAGGGGGCCTGATGAGCAGTTCTTC. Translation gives CASSRDRGPDEQFF.

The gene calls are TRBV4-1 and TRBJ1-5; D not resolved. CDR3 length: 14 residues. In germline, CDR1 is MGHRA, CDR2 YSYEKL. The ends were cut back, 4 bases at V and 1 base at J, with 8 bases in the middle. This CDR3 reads CASSLGSSNQPQHF. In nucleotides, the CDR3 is TGCGCCAGCAGCCTTGGGAGCAGCAATCAGCCCCAGCATTTT.

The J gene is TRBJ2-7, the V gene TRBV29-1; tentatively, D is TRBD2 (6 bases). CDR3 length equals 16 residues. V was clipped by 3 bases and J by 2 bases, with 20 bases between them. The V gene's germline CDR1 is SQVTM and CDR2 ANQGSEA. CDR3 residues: CSVDPWGGTPPYEQYF. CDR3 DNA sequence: TGCAGCGTTGATCCCTGGGGCGGGACGCCTCCCTACGAGCAGTACTTC.

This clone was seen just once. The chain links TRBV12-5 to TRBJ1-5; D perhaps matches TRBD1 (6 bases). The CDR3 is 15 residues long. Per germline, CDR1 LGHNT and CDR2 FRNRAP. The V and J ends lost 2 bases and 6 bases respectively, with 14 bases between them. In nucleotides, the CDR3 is TGTGCTAGTGGTTTGACAGGGTTTAATTCTCAGCCCCAGCATTTT. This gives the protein CASGLTGFNSQPQHF.

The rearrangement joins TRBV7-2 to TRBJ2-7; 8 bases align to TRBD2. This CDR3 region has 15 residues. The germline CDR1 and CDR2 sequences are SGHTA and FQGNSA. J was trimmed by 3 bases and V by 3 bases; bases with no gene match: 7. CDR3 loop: CASSFSGSGGYEQYF. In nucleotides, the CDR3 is TGTGCCAGCAGCTTCAGCGGGAGTGGTGGCTACGAGCAGTACTTC.

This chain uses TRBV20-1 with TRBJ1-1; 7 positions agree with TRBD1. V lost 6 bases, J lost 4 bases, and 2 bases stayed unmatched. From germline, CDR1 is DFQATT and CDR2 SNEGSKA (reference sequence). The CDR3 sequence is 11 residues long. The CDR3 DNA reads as TGCAGTGCCTGGGACAGCACTGAAGCTTTCTTT. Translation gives CSAWDSTEAFF.

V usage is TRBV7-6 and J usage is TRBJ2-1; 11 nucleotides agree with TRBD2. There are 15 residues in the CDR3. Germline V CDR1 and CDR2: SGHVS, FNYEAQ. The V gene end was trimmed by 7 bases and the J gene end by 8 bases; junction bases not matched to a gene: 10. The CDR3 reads CASTPTSGASDEQFF. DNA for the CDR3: TGTGCCAGCACTCCGACTAGCGGGGCCTCCGATGAGCAGTTCTTC.

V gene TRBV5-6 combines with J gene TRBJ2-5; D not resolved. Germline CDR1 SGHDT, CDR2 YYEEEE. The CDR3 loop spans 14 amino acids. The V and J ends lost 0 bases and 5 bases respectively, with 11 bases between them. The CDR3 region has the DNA TGTGCCAGCAGCTTGGCGGTGACCGGGGAGACCCAGTACTTC. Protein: CASSLAVTGETQYF.

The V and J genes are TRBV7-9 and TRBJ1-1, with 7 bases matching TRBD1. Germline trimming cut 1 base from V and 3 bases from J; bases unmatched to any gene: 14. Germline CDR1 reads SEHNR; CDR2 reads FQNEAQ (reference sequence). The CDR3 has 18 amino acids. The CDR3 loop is CASSLGSTGAQADTEAFF. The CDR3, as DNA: TGTGCCAGCAGCTTAGGTTCCACAGGGGCCCAGGCTGACACTGAAGCTTTCTTT. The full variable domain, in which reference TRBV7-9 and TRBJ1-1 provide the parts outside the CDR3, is DTGVSQNPRHKITKRGQNVTFRCDPISEHNRLYWYRQTLGQGPEFLTYFQNEAQLEKSRLLSDRFSAERPKGSFSTLEIQRTEQGDSAMYLCASSLGSTGAQADTEAFFGQGTRLTVV.

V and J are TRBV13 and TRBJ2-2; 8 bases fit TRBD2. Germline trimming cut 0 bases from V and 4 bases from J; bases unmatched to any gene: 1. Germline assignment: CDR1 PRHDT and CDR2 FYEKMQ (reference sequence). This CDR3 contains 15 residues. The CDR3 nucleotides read TGTGCCAGCAGCTTAGGCGGGAGGGGCACCGGGGAGCTGTTTTTT. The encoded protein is CASSLGGRGTGELFF.

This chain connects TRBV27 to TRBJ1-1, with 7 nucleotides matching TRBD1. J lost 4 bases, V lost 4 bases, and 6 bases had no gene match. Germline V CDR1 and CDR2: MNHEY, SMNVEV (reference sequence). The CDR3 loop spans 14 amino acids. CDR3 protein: CASSSKGAGTEAFF. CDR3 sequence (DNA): TGTGCCAGCAGTTCAAAGGGGGCCGGCACTGAAGCTTTCTTT.

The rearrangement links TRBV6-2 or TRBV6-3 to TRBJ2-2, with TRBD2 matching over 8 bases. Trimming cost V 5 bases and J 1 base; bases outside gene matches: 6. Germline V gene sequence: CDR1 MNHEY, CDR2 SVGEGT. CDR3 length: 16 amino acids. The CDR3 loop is CASSPPGLGNTGELFF. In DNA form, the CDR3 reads TGTGCCAGCAGTCCCCCGGGACTAGGGAACACCGGGGAGCTGTTTTTT.

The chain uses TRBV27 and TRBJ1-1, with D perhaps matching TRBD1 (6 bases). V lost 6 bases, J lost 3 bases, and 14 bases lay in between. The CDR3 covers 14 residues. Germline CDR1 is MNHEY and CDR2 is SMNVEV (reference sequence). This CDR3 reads CASRVKTGHTEAFF. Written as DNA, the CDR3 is TGTGCCAGCAGGGTTAAAACAGGGCACACTGAAGCTTTCTTT.

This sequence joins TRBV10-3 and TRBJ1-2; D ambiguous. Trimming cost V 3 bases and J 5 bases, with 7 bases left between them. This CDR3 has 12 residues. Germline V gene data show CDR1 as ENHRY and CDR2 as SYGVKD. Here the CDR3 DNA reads TGTGCCATCAGTGATGGAGCATATGGCTACACCTTC. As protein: CAISDGAYGYTF.

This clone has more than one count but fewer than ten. CDR3 protein: CASSLQQFKDTQYF. The CDR3 DNA reads TGCGCCAGCAGCTTGCAACAGTTCAAAGATACGCAGTATTTT. V gene TRBV5-1 combines with J gene TRBJ2-3; D is ambiguous. The length of the CDR3 is 14 residues. Trimming took 1 base from V and 5 from J, leaving 11 bases between them. In germline, CDR1 is SGHRS, CDR2 YFSETQ.

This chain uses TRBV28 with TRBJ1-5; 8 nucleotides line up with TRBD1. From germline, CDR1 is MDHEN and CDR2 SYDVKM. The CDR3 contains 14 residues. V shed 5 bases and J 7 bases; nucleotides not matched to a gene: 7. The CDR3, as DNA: TGTGCCAGCAGTCCAGGGGGCCGGAAGCAGCCCCAGCATTTT. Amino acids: CASSPGGRKQPQHF.

CDR3 sequence reads: CASSYQGSVAGYTF. The CDR3 region has the DNA TGTGCCAGCAGTTACCAGGGGTCGGTTGCTGGCTACACCTTC. The chain employs TRBV6-6 and TRBJ1-2, with TRBD1 as a possible D gene (6 bases). CDR3 length: 14 residues. From germline, CDR1 is MNHNY and CDR2 SVGAGI (reference sequence). Trimming left V 2 bases short and J 7 bases short, with 14 bases between.

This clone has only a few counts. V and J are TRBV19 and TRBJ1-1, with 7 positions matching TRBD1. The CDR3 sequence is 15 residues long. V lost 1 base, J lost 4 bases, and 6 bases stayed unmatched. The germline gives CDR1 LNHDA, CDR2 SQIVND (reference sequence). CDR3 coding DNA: TGTGCCAGTAGTATAGCCCAGGGGGAGGCCACTGAAGCTTTCTTT. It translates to CASSIAQGEATEAFF.

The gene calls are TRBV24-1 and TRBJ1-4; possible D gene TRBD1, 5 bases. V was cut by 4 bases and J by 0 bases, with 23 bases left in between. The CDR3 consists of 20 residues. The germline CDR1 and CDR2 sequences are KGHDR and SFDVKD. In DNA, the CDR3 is TGTGCCACCAGTGAGGGGAGGGAGGGTAGCGGGGCCACAACTAATGAAAAACTGTTTTTT. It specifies CATSEGREGSGATTNEKLFF.

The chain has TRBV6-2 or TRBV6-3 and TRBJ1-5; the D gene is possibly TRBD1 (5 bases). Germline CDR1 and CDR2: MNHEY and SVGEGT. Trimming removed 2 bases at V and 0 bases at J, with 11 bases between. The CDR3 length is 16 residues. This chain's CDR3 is CASSYGPGYSNQPQHF. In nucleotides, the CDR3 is TGTGCCAGCAGTTACGGCCCAGGGTATAGCAATCAGCCCCAGCATTTT.

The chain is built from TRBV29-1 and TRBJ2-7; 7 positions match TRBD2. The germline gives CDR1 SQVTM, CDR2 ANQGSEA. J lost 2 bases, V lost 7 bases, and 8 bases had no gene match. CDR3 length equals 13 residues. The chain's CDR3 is CSGLREGAYEQYF. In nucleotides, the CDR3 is TGCAGCGGCCTCAGGGAGGGCGCCTACGAGCAGTACTTC.

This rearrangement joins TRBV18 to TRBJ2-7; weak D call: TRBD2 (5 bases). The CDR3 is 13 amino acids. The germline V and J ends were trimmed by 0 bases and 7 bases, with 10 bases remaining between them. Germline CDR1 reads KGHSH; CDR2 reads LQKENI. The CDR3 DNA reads TGTGCCAGCTCACCACCAGGGAGTCAGGAGCAGTACTTC. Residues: CASSPPGSQEQYF.

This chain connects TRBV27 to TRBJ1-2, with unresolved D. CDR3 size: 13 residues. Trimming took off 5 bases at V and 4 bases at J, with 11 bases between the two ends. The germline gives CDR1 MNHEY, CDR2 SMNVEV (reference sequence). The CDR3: CASSTRHGYGYTF. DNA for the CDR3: TGTGCCAGCAGTACTCGACACGGCTATGGCTACACCTTC.

The CDR3 loop is CASSEYTPGWADTQYF. In DNA form, the CDR3 reads TGTGCCAGCAGTGAATATACGCCGGGATGGGCAGATACGCAGTATTTT. V and J are TRBV25-1 and TRBJ2-3; maybe TRBD2 (5 bases). This CDR3 is built from 16 residues. The V gene's germline CDR1 is MGHDK and CDR2 SYGVNS. The V gene lost 0 bases and the J gene lost 4 bases, with 14 bases spanning the gap. Based on the CDR3 plus reference TRBV25-1 and TRBJ2-3, the full variable domain is EADIYQTPRYLVIGTGKKITLECSQTMGHDKMYWYQQDPGMELHLIHYSYGVNSTEKGDLSSESTVSRIRTEHFPLTLESARPSHTSQYLCASSEYTPGWADTQYFGPGTRLTVL.

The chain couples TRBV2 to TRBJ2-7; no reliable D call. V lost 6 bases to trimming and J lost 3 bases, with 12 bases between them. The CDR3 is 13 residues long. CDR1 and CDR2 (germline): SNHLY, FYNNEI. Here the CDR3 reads CASRPTLSYEQYF. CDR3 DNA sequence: TGTGCCAGCAGACCCACACTAAGCTACGAGCAGTACTTC.

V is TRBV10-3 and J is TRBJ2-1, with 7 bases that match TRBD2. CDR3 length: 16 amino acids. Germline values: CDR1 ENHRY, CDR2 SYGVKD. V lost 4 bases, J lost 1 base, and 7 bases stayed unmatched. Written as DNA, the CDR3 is TGTGCCATCAGTGGGGGCAGAGCGGGATCCTACAATGAGCAGTTCTTC. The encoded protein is CAISGGRAGSYNEQFF.